The rows below give T cell receptor beta chains drawn from one sample of a study of early T cells in non-severe SARS-CoV-2 infection. TCRdb reanalysed the 5' RACE reads using MiXCR and keeps one entry per CDR3 protein. The profile covers 86,000 or so distinct CDR3 sequences, with approximately 6% appearing a single time and less than 9.5% taken by the ten largest. Sequenced sample: whole blood. The origin of the receptors is an adult who was a healthcare worker with PCR-confirmed SARS-CoV-2 infection or an uninfected control (not recorded which). CDR3s include the opening cysteine and the closing phenylalanine or tryptophan. D genes are given only for firm matches. Clone size is not always given. Where it is, it says once, few, many or a class for expanded clones.

D: TRBD2; J: TRBJ2-2; V: TRBV5-5; size: many; DNA: TGTGCCAGCAGCTTTATAAGCGGGAGGCCAGCCGGGGAGCTGTTTTTT; CDR3: CASSFISGRPAGELFF
D: -; J: TRBJ2-1; V: TRBV19; size: many; DNA: TGTGCCAGTACGGACTTCTATGAGCAGTTCTTC; CDR3: CASTDFYEQFF
D: -; J: TRBJ1-5; V: TRBV2; size: many; DNA: TGTGCCAGTCGTAGGGGGTACCAGCCCCAGCATTTT; CDR3: CASRRGYQPQHF
D: TRBD1; J: TRBJ2-7; V: TRBV29-1; size: few; DNA: TGCAGCGTTGAGGCCGGGACAGGGAATTCCTGCGAGCAGTACTTC; CDR3: CSVEAGTGNSCEQYF
D: -; J: TRBJ1-2; V: TRBV9; size: -; DNA: TGTGCCAGCAGCCAGGGGAACTATGGCTACACCTTC; CDR3: CASSQGNYGYTF
D: TRBD1; J: TRBJ2-5; V: TRBV29-1; size: many; DNA: TGCAGCGCCGGACAGGGCCAAGAGACCCAGTACTTC; CDR3: CSAGQGQETQYF
D: TRBD1; J: TRBJ1-1; V: TRBV28; size: many; DNA: TGTGCCAGCAGACACCCGGGACAGGGAACTGAAGCTTTCTTT; CDR3: CASRHPGQGTEAFF
D: -; J: TRBJ1-5; V: TRBV5-4; size: -; DNA: TGTGCCAGCAGCCCAGGGACGAATCAGCCCCAGCATTTT; CDR3: CASSPGTNQPQHF
D: TRBD1; J: TRBJ1-1; V: TRBV20-1; size: -; DNA: TGCAGTGCCCACATCGCCGGGACAGGGGTGAACACTGAAGCTTTCTTT; CDR3: CSAHIAGTGVNTEAFF
D: TRBD2; J: TRBJ2-3; V: TRBV29-1; size: many; DNA: TGCAGCGTTGAAGGGACTAGCGGGAGGGCTACGGCGCAGTATTTT; CDR3: CSVEGTSGRATAQYF
D: TRBD1; J: TRBJ1-2; V: TRBV7-9; size: -; DNA: TGTGCCAGCAGCCCAACAGGGGGCATGAGCTATGGCTACACCTTC; CDR3: CASSPTGGMSYGYTF
D: -; J: TRBJ1-1; V: TRBV3-1; size: few; DNA: TGTGCCAGCAGCCCCCAGGGTAATCGGCGGTACACTGAAGCTTTCTTT; CDR3: CASSPQGNRRYTEAFF
D: -; J: TRBJ1-1; V: TRBV7-2; size: many; DNA: TGTGCCAGCAGCTTAACAGGGAACATGAACACTGAAGCTTTCTTT; CDR3: CASSLTGNMNTEAFF
D: -; J: TRBJ2-1; V: TRBV3-1; size: many; DNA: TGTGCCAGCAGCCAGCCGGGACAAAACAATGAGCAGTTCTTC; CDR3: CASSQPGQNNEQFF
D: TRBD2; J: TRBJ2-1; V: TRBV5-1; size: few; DNA: TGCGCCAGCAGCTTGGGACTAGCGGGGGATCCCTACAATGAGCAGTTCTTC; CDR3: CASSLGLAGDPYNEQFF
D: TRBD1; J: TRBJ1-1; V: TRBV28; size: many; DNA: TGTGCCAGCAGTTTGAGGACAGGGGGATTGAACACTGAAGCTTTCTTT; CDR3: CASSLRTGGLNTEAFF
D: -; J: TRBJ1-1; V: TRBV29-1; size: many; DNA: TGCAGCGTGGGGCGGGACATTTTCCAGAACACTGAAGCTTTCTTT; CDR3: CSVGRDIFQNTEAFF
D: -; J: TRBJ1-2; V: TRBV28; size: many; DNA: TGTGCCAGCAGTTTATATCAACGAAACTATGGCTACACCTTC; CDR3: CASSLYQRNYGYTF
D: TRBD1; J: TRBJ1-2; V: TRBV5-4; size: -; DNA: TGTGCCAGCAGCTCTCGGACAGGGGATGTCTATGGCTACACCTTC; CDR3: CASSSRTGDVYGYTF
D: TRBD2; J: TRBJ2-3; V: TRBV7-2; size: many; DNA: TGTGCCAGCAGCTGGGTAGCGGGAGGTGGGGGAGATACGCAGTATTTT; CDR3: CASSWVAGGGGDTQYF
D: TRBD1; J: TRBJ1-5; V: TRBV20-1; size: few; DNA: TGCAGTGCTCCGACCCTCGGACAGGGGGGCAATCAGCCCCAGCATTTT; CDR3: CSAPTLGQGGNQPQHF
D: -; J: TRBJ2-7; V: TRBV6-6; size: many; DNA: TGTGCCAGCAGTTATCCAGGCCCTTACTACGAGCAGTACTTC; CDR3: CASSYPGPYYEQYF
D: -; J: TRBJ2-5; V: TRBV25-1; size: few; DNA: TGTGCCAGCAGTGGGCCATTTAGGGCAGAGACCCAGTACTTC; CDR3: CASSGPFRAETQYF
D: -; J: TRBJ1-2; V: TRBV11-2; size: many; DNA: TGTGCCAGCAGCTCTGAGAACTATGGCTACACCTTC; CDR3: CASSSENYGYTF
D: -; J: TRBJ2-3; V: TRBV7-9; size: few; DNA: TGTGCCAGCAGCGACCGACAGGATACCTCAGTTAATACGCAGTATTTT; CDR3: CASSDRQDTSVNTQYF
D: -; J: TRBJ2-7; V: TRBV6-5; size: few; DNA: TGTGCCAGCAGTTCCTTGCGACGGAGCTCCTACGAGCAGTACTTC; CDR3: CASSSLRRSSYEQYF
D: TRBD1; J: TRBJ1-5; V: TRBV28; size: -; DNA: TGTGCCAGCAGCACGGACAGGGACCCCGGACAGCCCCAGCATTTT; CDR3: CASSTDRDPGQPQHF
D: -; J: TRBJ1-1; V: TRBV11-2; size: few; DNA: TGTGCCAGCAGCTTAGACCCCGCCAGGGTCTCTGAAGCTTTCTTT; CDR3: CASSLDPARVSEAFF
D: TRBD2; J: TRBJ2-5; V: TRBV5-3; size: few; DNA: TGTGCCAGAAGCTGTATTAGGCTAGCGGGAGGCAAAGAGACCCAGTACTTC; CDR3: CARSCIRLAGGKETQYF
D: -; J: TRBJ2-1; V: TRBV4-3; size: -; DNA: TGCGCCAGCAGCCAAGATCCACTAGTTCGACTAAGTGAGCAGTTCTTC; CDR3: CASSQDPLVRLSEQFF
D: -; J: TRBJ2-3; V: TRBV29-1; size: many; DNA: TGCTGGGTGGCGGGGGCTAGCACAGATACGCAGTATTTT; CDR3: CWVAGASTDTQYF
D: TRBD2; J: TRBJ2-7; V: TRBV20-1; size: -; DNA: TGCAGTGCTCTACATAGCGGGAGCTCCTACGAGCAGTACTTC; CDR3: CSALHSGSSYEQYF
D: -; J: TRBJ1-1; V: TRBV6-5; size: many; DNA: TGTGCCAGCAGTTACTCGAGACGGAACACTGAAGCTTTCTTT; CDR3: CASSYSRRNTEAFF
D: -; J: TRBJ2-7; V: TRBV30; size: many; DNA: TGTGCCTGGAGTGTAAGGGATCCCTACGAGCAGTACTTC; CDR3: CAWSVRDPYEQYF
D: TRBD2; J: TRBJ2-2; V: TRBV4-2; size: many; DNA: TGTGCCAGCAGCCAAGATCCGGGAGGGCCAGGCGGGGAGCTGTTTTTT; CDR3: CASSQDPGGPGGELFF
D: -; J: TRBJ2-7; V: TRBV11-2; size: -; DNA: TGTGCCAGCACCTTAGTCCATACCGAGCAGTACTTC; CDR3: CASTLVHTEQYF